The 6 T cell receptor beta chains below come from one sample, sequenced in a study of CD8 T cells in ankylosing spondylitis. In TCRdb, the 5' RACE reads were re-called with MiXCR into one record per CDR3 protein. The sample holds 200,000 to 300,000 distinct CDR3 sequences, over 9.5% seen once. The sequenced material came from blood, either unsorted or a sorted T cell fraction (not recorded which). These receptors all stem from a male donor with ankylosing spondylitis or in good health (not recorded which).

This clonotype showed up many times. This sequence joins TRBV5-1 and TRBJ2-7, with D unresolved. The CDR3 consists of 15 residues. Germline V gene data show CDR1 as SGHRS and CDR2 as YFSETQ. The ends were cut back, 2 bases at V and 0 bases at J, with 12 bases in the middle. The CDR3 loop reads CASSLIGAGSYEQYF. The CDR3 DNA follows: TGCGCCAGCAGCTTAATTGGTGCAGGCTCCTACGAGCAGTACTTC.

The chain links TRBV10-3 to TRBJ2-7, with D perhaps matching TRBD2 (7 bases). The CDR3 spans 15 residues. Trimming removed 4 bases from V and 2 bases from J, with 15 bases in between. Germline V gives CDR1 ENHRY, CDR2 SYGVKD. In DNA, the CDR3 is TGTGCCATCAGTGCCCCAGGGGAGGGAGCCTACGAGCAGTACTTC. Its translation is CAISAPGEGAYEQYF.

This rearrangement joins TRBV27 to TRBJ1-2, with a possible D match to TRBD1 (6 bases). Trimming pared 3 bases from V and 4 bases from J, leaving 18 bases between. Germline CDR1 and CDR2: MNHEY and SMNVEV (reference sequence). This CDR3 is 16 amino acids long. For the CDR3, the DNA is TGTGCCAGCAGTTTCTATACAGGGTCCCGTCTCTATGGCTACACCTTC. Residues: CASSFYTGSRLYGYTF.

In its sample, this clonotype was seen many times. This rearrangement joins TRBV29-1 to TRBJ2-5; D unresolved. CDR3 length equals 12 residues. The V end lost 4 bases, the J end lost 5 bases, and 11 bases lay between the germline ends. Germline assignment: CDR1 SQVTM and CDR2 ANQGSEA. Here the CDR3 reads CSVVRDRETQYF. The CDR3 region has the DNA TGCAGCGTTGTAAGGGATAGGGAGACCCAGTACTTC.

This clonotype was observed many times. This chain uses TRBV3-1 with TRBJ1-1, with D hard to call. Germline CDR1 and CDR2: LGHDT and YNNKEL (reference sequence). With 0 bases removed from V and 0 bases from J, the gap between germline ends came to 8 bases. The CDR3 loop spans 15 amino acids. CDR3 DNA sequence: TGTGCCAGCAGCCAAGATACCCCCCTGAACACTGAAGCTTTCTTT. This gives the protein CASSQDTPLNTEAFF.

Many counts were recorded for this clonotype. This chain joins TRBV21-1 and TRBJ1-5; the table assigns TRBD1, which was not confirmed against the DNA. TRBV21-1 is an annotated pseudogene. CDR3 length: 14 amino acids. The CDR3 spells CASSKDRDNQPQHF. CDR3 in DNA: TGTGCCAGCAGCAAAGACAGGGACAATCAGCCCCAGCATTTT.